The source of this T cell receptor (beta chain) is a study of cytomegalovirus exposure and HLA in healthy donors. Whole-study findings and limits: CMV antigen specificity was confirmed in vitro for a few CMV-associated chains. Judged likely to be a sequencing artifact was a cluster of highly shared sequence variants. What a later analysis showed was that several of the most significant clusters appeared linked to common viral pathogens.

This PCR relied on a set of 60 Vbeta primers and 13 Jbeta primers. Only in-frame clones appear in the TCRdb table, and some are missing; sequencing was by immunoSEQ multiplex PCR. The sample yields about 120,000 clones, about four fifths seen once. The CDR3 extends over 15 amino acids. V was pared by 4 bases and J by 1 base, with 3 bases of the junction left unmatched. Germline loops: CDR1 SGHTS, CDR2 YDEGEE. In regard to this clone: Its antigen is unknown.

The chain recombines TRBV5-8 with TRBJ1-5; TRBD1 agrees at 9 bases. Input material: PBMCs. The sequence was obtained from a human donor in good health. CDR3 amino acids: CASSTDRGSNQPQHF. The DNA of the CDR3 is TGTGCCAGCAGCACGGACAGGGGAAGCAATCAGCCCCAGCATTTT.